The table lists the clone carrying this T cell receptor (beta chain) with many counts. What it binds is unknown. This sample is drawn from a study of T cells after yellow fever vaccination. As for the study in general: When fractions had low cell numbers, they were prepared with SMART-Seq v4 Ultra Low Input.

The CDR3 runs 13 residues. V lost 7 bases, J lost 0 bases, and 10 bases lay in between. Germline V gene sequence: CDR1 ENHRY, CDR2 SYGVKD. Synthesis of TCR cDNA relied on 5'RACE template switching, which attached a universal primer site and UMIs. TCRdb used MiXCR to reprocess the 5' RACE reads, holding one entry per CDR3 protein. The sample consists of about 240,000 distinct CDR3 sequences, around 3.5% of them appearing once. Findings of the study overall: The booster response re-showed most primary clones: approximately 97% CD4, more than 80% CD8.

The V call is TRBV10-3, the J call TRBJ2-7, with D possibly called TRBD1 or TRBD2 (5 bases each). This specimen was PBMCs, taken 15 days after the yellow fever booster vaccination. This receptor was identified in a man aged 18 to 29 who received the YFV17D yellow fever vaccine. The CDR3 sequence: CAITGTASYEQYF. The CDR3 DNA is TGTGCCATCACCGGGACGGCCTCCTACGAGCAGTACTTC.